One T cell receptor (beta chain) is described in this entry. What it binds is unknown. Here immunoSEQ multiplex PCR was the method, and the copy in TCRdb shows in-frame clones only, minus some. This table holds over 150,000 clones, roughly nine tenths found once. Trimming removed 4 bases from V and 4 bases from J; junction bases left unmatched: 8. The germline CDR1 and CDR2 sequences are SGHNT and YYREEE (reference sequence). The CDR3 spans 16 residues. This sample stems from a study of T cell responses to AZD1222 COVID-19 vaccine. General study findings and limits: As reported, nearly half of all spike-specific TCRs target variant regions that are unmutated. Spike-specific TCR breadth and depth rose after two AZD1222 doses. Only five or six AZD1222 recipients were seropositive at baseline. Donors skewed white British and female; clonal diversity was possibly underestimated.

Sequences were derived from peripheral blood, sampled on day 0 of AZD1222 vaccination. The receptor was derived from an adult in good health. V usage is TRBV5-4 and J usage is TRBJ2-2; 9 bases are shared with TRBD1. The CDR3 reads CASSASGTGSTGELFF. The CDR3, as DNA: TGTGCCAGCAGCGCCTCCGGGACAGGGTCCACCGGGGAGCTGTTTTTT.